The 32 T cell receptor beta chains given below trace back to one sample, sequenced in a study of T cell changes during pregnancy in multiple sclerosis. Data came from immunoSEQ multiplex PCR; TCRdb stores just in-frame clones and leaves some out. The data contain some 41,000 clones, nearly 90% of them seen just once; the ten biggest clones take up roughly 0.5%. The sequencing here drew on CD4+ T cells from peripheral blood mononuclear cells, taken in the first trimester of pregnancy. All receptors come from a female donor with multiple sclerosis, enrolled in a pregnancy study.

The V gene is TRBV7-3, the J gene TRBJ1-1; possibly TRBD1 for D (6 bases). The CDR3 consists of 15 residues. Germline CDR1 reads SGHTA; CDR2 reads FQGTGA. V was pared by 2 bases and J by 7 bases, with 17 bases between. The CDR3 region has the DNA TGTGCCAGCAGCTTAGATCCAGGGGCGGTGAATGAAGCTTTCTTT. It specifies CASSLDPGAVNEAFF.

This chain uses TRBV29-1 with TRBJ2-1, with D possibly being TRBD2 (5 bases). The CDR3 runs 15 residues. V lost 0 bases and J lost 9, with 18 bases in between. The germline V gene has CDR1 SQVTM and CDR2 ANQGSEA. CDR3 in amino acids: CSVEDWGAESGEQFF. The DNA of the CDR3 is TGCAGCGTTGAAGATTGGGGAGCGGAGTCTGGTGAGCAGTTCTTC.

J is TRBJ2-1 and V is TRBV27; 10 positions match TRBD2. CDR1 MNHEY and CDR2 SMNVEV come from the germline V gene (reference sequence). J was trimmed by 1 base and V by 2 bases; bases with no gene match: 17. CDR3 length: 21 residues. CDR3 region: CASSLSPLFGLAEKSYNEQFF. As DNA, the CDR3 is TGTGCCAGCAGTTTAAGTCCACTTTTTGGACTAGCGGAAAAGTCCTACAATGAGCAGTTCTTC.

V and J are TRBV7-2 and TRBJ2-1; TRBD2 is a possible D gene (6 bases). V was shortened by 3 bases and J by 7 bases, with 10 bases between the two germline ends. CDR1 is SGHTA and CDR2 is FQGNSA in the germline V gene. The CDR3 contains 13 residues. CDR3 coding DNA: TGTGCCAGCAGCTTGGAGCTAGCGAATGAGCAGTTCTTC. Translated, it gives CASSLELANEQFF.

This CDR3 is CASSKQGAGNQPQHF. In DNA form, the CDR3 reads TGTGCCAGCAGCAAACAGGGGGCCGGCAATCAGCCCCAGCATTTT. This chain joins TRBV7-9 and TRBJ1-5, with 9 bases identical to TRBD1. The CDR3 is 15 residues long. Germline CDR1 SEHNR, CDR2 FQNEAQ (reference sequence). The V gene end was trimmed by 5 bases and the J gene end by 2 bases; junction bases not matched to a gene: 4.

The V gene is TRBV30, the J gene TRBJ2-5; D gene uncertain. Trimming took off 0 bases at V and 8 bases at J, with 16 bases between the two ends. Germline V lookup: CDR1 GTSNPN, CDR2 SVGIG (reference sequence). The CDR3 has 14 residues. The CDR3 spells CAWSVTINYGTQYF. CDR3 in DNA: TGTGCCTGGAGTGTAACTATTAATTATGGAACCCAGTACTTC.

The chain is built from TRBV27 and TRBJ1-5, with D perhaps matching TRBD1 (5 bases). Germline CDR1 is MNHEY and CDR2 is SMNVEV (reference sequence). Trimming shortened V by 2 bases and J by 6 bases, and 8 bases separated the two germline ends. CDR3 size: 13 residues. The CDR3 loop is CASSLGGVQPQHF. The CDR3 coding sequence is TGTGCCAGCAGTTTAGGAGGGGTTCAGCCCCAGCATTTT.

This chain links TRBV11-2 with TRBJ2-5; D possibly corresponds to TRBD1 (6 bases). The CDR3 is 16 residues long. The V gene's germline CDR1 is SGHAT and CDR2 FQNNGV. Trimming pared 5 bases from V and 4 bases from J, leaving 20 bases between. CDR3 amino acids: CASSRRGGFTGETQYF. The CDR3 region has the DNA TGTGCCAGCAGCCGTAGAGGGGGTTTTACGGGAGAGACCCAGTACTTC.

This sequence joins TRBV4-2 and TRBJ1-5, with D unresolved. Germline V gives CDR1 LGHNA, CDR2 YNFKEQ. The V gene lost 5 bases and the J gene lost 0 bases, with 11 bases spanning the gap. The CDR3 totals 15 residues. CDR3 DNA: TGTGCCAGCAGCGGCGACGGGAATAGCAATCAGCCCCAGCATTTT. Translation: CASSGDGNSNQPQHF.

This sequence joins TRBV4-1 and TRBJ2-1, with TRBD2 matching 8 bases. Germline CDR1 reads MGHRA; CDR2 reads YSYEKL. The CDR3 extends over 16 amino acids. V trimming: 0 bases; J trimming: 10 bases; junction bases outside the gene matches: 11. The CDR3 region has the DNA TGCGCCAGCAGCCAAGACACTAGCGGCCTCCAATGGGAGCAGTTCTTC. This encodes CASSQDTSGLQWEQFF.

This CDR3 is CASSPGHPNTEAFF. The CDR3 nucleotides read TGTGCCAGCTCACCAGGGCACCCGAACACTGAAGCTTTCTTT. V is TRBV18 and J is TRBJ1-1; no reliable D call. Germline CDR1 reads KGHSH; CDR2 reads LQKENI. This CDR3 spans 14 amino acids. Trimming shortened V by 2 bases and J by 1 base, and 8 bases separated the two germline ends.

In its sample, this clone was seen a few times. CDR3 in DNA: TGTGCCAGCAGCGGGGGCGCGGGAGGAAAACTGTTTTTT. Translation: CASSGGAGGKLFF. The V call is TRBV27, the J call TRBJ1-4, with D perhaps matching TRBD1 (6 bases). The CDR3 contains 13 residues. Germline assignment: CDR1 MNHEY and CDR2 SMNVEV (reference sequence). Trimming pared 6 bases from V and 10 bases from J, leaving 15 bases between. Supplemented by reference TRBV27 and TRBJ1-4, the full variable domain reads EAQVTQNPRYLITVTGKKLTVTCSQNMNHEYMSWYRQDPGLGLRQIYYSMNVEVTDKGDVPEGYKVSRKEKRNFPLILESPSPNQTSLYFCASSGGAGGKLFFGSGTQLSVL.

This clone was counted once. The rearrangement links TRBV11-3 to TRBJ2-3; maybe TRBD1 (5 bases). The CDR3 sequence is 14 residues long. Germline assignment: CDR1 SGHNT and CDR2 YENEEA. The ends were cut back, 4 bases at V and 2 bases at J, with 10 bases in the middle. DNA of the CDR3: TGTGCCAGCAGCTCGAAGGGGCACACAGATACGCAGTATTTT. Translating it yields CASSSKGHTDTQYF.

This chain uses TRBV5-1 with TRBJ1-1; 8 nucleotides align to TRBD1. Germline CDR1 is SGHRS and CDR2 is YFSETQ. Trimming at V came to 2 bases and at J to 2 bases, leaving 2 bases not matched to a gene. The CDR3 is 14 amino acids. The CDR3 loop reads CASSFGTGNTEAFF. CDR3 bases: TGCGCCAGCAGCTTTGGGACAGGTAACACTGAAGCTTTCTTT.

The rearrangement links TRBV4-1 to TRBJ1-2; TRBD1 might be the D (5 bases). V lost 0 bases to trimming and J lost 1 base, with 21 bases between them. CDR1 is MGHRA and CDR2 is YSYEKL in the germline V gene. This CDR3 comprises 19 residues. The CDR3 sequence is CASSQDPSAADKNNYGYTF. In DNA form, the CDR3 reads TGCGCCAGCAGCCAAGATCCCTCCGCGGCGGACAAGAATAACTATGGCTACACCTTC.

V is TRBV5-1 and J is TRBJ1-1; 7 nucleotides match TRBD1. Germline CDR1 is SGHRS and CDR2 is YFSETQ. The junction had 3 bases not matched to a gene; V was cut back by 4 bases and J by 3 bases. The CDR3 length is 13 residues. The CDR3, as DNA: TGCGCCAGCAGCGCTCAGGGGGACACTGAAGCTTTCTTT. It codes for CASSAQGDTEAFF.

This clone appeared once. The chain couples TRBV7-8 to TRBJ2-7, with 8 bases fitting TRBD2. V gave up 6 bases and J gave up 3 bases; unmatched junction bases: 7. This CDR3 is built from 14 residues. Germline V CDR1 and CDR2: SGHVS, FQNEAQ. The CDR3, as DNA: TGTGCCAGCAGTGCGACGGGGGGGGTCTACGAGCAGTACTTC. The encoded protein is CASSATGGVYEQYF.

The V gene is TRBV7-2, the J gene TRBJ2-3; D unclear. Trimming cost V 5 bases and J 8 bases, with 14 bases left between them. Germline CDR1 and CDR2: SGHTA and FQGNSA. The CDR3 consists of 13 residues. The CDR3 loop reads CASSPPAVLTQYF. The CDR3 DNA reads as TGTGCCAGCAGCCCTCCCGCGGTGCTTACGCAGTATTTT.

The DNA for the CDR3 is TGCGCCAGCAGCCGAGGGGGCCTCACTAATGAAAAACTGTTTTTT. Translation: CASSRGGLTNEKLFF. The gene calls are TRBV4-1 and TRBJ1-4; 7 bases are a match to TRBD1. Germline values: CDR1 MGHRA, CDR2 YSYEKL. V was clipped by 4 bases and J by 2 bases; unmatched bases: 4. The CDR3 sequence is 15 residues long.

The J gene is TRBJ1-6, the V gene TRBV6-5; TRBD1 might be the D (5 bases). The germline V gene encodes CDR1 MNHEY and CDR2 SVGAGI. Trimming cost V 2 bases and J 10 bases, with 15 bases left between them. This CDR3 is 15 amino acids long. The CDR3 DNA is TGTGCCAGCAGTTACGGGGCCCAAAACCCATCACCCCTCCACTTT. It yields the protein CASSYGAQNPSPLHF.

V gene TRBV5-1 combines with J gene TRBJ1-1; TRBD1 aligns across 8 bases. J was trimmed by 1 base and V by 4 bases; bases with no gene match: 3. Germline V gives CDR1 SGHRS, CDR2 YFSETQ. CDR3 length: 14 residues. The CDR3 DNA reads TGCGCCAGCAGCCTAGGGACAGGGAACACTGAAGCTTTCTTT. This translates into CASSLGTGNTEAFF.

The rearrangement joins TRBV28 to TRBJ1-5; 7 positions agree with TRBD1. The CDR3 runs to 13 residues. Trimming cost V 8 bases and J 4 bases; bases outside gene matches: 5. Germline-derived CDR1 and CDR2 are MDHEN and SYDVKM. The CDR3 nucleotides read TGTGCCAGCGGGGCACAGGGGAATCAGCCCCAGCATTTT. Amino acids: CASGAQGNQPQHF.

This chain links TRBV19 with TRBJ1-4, with TRBD1 matching over 10 bases. The V gene end was trimmed by 7 bases and the J gene end by 6 bases; junction bases not matched to a gene: 5. Germline V gives CDR1 LNHDA, CDR2 SQIVND (reference sequence). The length of the CDR3 is 14 residues. The CDR3 DNA sequence: TGTGCCAGTACCAGCGGGACAGGGGATGAAAAACTGTTTTTT. Residues: CASTSGTGDEKLFF.

DNA of the CDR3: TGTGCCAGCTCCTCAGAACAGATCTCCGGCGGGGAGCTGTTTTTT. Translated, it gives CASSSEQISGGELFF. The V call is TRBV18, the J call TRBJ2-2; D ambiguous. Trimming took off 6 bases at V and 7 bases at J, with 18 bases between the two ends. Germline V gene lookup returns CDR1 KGHSH and CDR2 LQKENI. The CDR3 is made up of 15 amino acids.

The V and J genes are TRBV27 and TRBJ2-7; D is undetermined. The V gene lost 5 bases and the J gene lost 3 bases, with 8 bases spanning the gap. The CDR3 covers 12 residues. In germline, CDR1 is MNHEY, CDR2 SMNVEV (reference sequence). DNA of the CDR3: TGTGCCAGCAGTACCCCCGGCTACGAGCAGTACTTC. This gives the protein CASSTPGYEQYF.

The rearrangement uses TRBV5-1 and TRBJ2-1; 13 bases match TRBD2. V trimming: 4 bases; J trimming: 6 bases; junction bases outside the gene matches: 4. The CDR3 spans 15 residues. Per germline, CDR1 SGHRS and CDR2 YFSETQ. This CDR3 reads CASSLTSGRLNEQFF. The CDR3 coding sequence is TGCGCCAGCAGCCTGACTAGCGGGAGGCTCAATGAGCAGTTCTTC.

The chain couples TRBV10-1 to TRBJ2-7; 11 nucleotides align to TRBD1. Germline V gene data show CDR1 as WNHNN and CDR2 as SYGVQD (reference sequence). The CDR3 loop spans 19 amino acids. The ends lost 3 bases at V and 4 bases at J; junction bases unmatched: 17. Here the CDR3 DNA reads TGCGCCAGCAGTGAAACCACGGGACAGGGGGTTCTCAAGATTTACGAGCAGTACTTC. Amino acid sequence: CASSETTGQGVLKIYEQYF.

Here the CDR3 reads CASSLSGDTEAFF. CDR3 in DNA: TGCGCCAGCAGCTTGTCGGGAGACACTGAAGCTTTCTTT. This chain uses TRBV5-1 with TRBJ1-1, with no clear D. This CDR3 contains 13 residues. From germline, CDR1 is SGHRS and CDR2 YFSETQ. With 1 base removed from V and 3 bases from J, the gap between germline ends came to 7 bases.

This chain connects TRBV9 to TRBJ1-2; maybe TRBD1 (6 bases). Trimming cost V 0 bases and J 7 bases, with 16 bases left between them. Germline V gene sequence: CDR1 SGDLS, CDR2 YYNGEE. This CDR3 contains 15 residues. Here the CDR3 reads CASSVGAGGPVGYTF. As DNA, the CDR3 is TGTGCCAGCAGCGTAGGGGCGGGGGGGCCCGTTGGCTACACCTTC. Supplemented by reference TRBV9 and TRBJ1-2, the full variable domain reads DSGVTQTPKHLITATGQRVTLRCSPRSGDLSVYWYQQSLDQGLQFLIQYYNGEERAKGNILERFSAQQFPDLHSELNLSSLELGDSALYFCASSVGAGGPVGYTFGSGTRLTVV.

The rearrangement uses TRBV12-2 and TRBJ2-5; the table's D call, TRBD2, was not checked against the DNA. TRBV12-2 is a pseudogene locus. CDR3 length: 15 residues. CDR3 nucleotides: TGTGCAAGTCGCTTACCTAGCGGGCTTTGGGAGACCCAGTACTTC. It translates to CASRLPSGLWETQYF.

Only a few counts were recorded for this clone. V gene TRBV5-6 combines with J gene TRBJ1-3; D is possibly TRBD1 (5 bases). This CDR3 has 15 residues. V lost 5 bases to trimming and J lost 0 bases, with 12 bases between them. CDR1 is SGHDT and CDR2 is YYEEEE in the germline V gene. CDR3 residues: CASSDSTSSGNTIYF. The CDR3 DNA reads as TGTGCCAGCAGTGACAGCACGAGCTCTGGAAACACCATATATTTT.

This clone showed up just once. The chain has TRBV19 and TRBJ2-3; TRBD2 aligns across 10 bases. CDR1 and CDR2 (germline): LNHDA, SQIVND (reference sequence). The CDR3 consists of 17 residues. J gave up 5 bases and V 2 bases, and 10 bases lay outside the gene matches. In DNA form, the CDR3 reads TGTGCCAGTAGTATACTACAGCGGGGGGGCCGGAAAGATACGCAGTATTTT. It specifies CASSILQRGGRKDTQYF.